Listed here are 6 T cell receptor beta chains from one sample, sequenced in a study of cytomegalovirus exposure and HLA in healthy donors. Profiled with immunoSEQ multiplex PCR; TCRdb holds only in-frame clones, not every one. The sample shows nearly 200,000 clones, 84% of them seen only once. Sequencing was carried out using PBMCs. These receptors all come from a woman in her thirties in good health and CMV-seropositive.

The V gene is TRBV7-9, the J gene TRBJ2-5, with unresolved D. This CDR3 contains 15 residues. The V and J ends lost 4 bases and 5 bases respectively, with 17 bases between them. The V gene's germline CDR1 is SEHNR and CDR2 FQNEAQ (reference sequence). The DNA for the CDR3 is TGTGCCAGCAGCTCCCCCCGAGTCTTGAGGGAGACCCAGTACTTC. It codes for CASSSPRVLRETQYF. Full variable domain (remainder filled in from reference TRBV7-9 and TRBJ2-5): DTGVSQNPRHKITKRGQNVTFRCDPISEHNRLYWYRQTLGQGPEFLTYFQNEAQLEKSRLLSDRFSAERPKGSFSTLEIQRTEQGDSAMYLCASSSPRVLRETQYFGPGTRLLVL.

This clone was counted only a few times. The chain links TRBV28 to TRBJ1-2; D is unclear. The V and J ends lost 3 bases and 7 bases respectively, with 12 bases between them. The length of the CDR3 is 13 residues. Looked up from germline, CDR1 is MDHEN and CDR2 is SYDVKM. The CDR3 DNA follows: TGTGCCAGCAGTTTGGCAGCGGTCAGTGGCTACACCTTC. This sequence encodes CASSLAAVSGYTF.

The CDR3 protein is CSAIYGYTF. CDR3 DNA sequence: TGCAGTGCTATATATGGCTACACCTTC. The rearrangement uses TRBV20-1 and TRBJ1-2; D remains unclear. CDR3 size: 9 residues. The V and J ends lost 4 bases and 5 bases respectively, with 2 bases between them. The germline V gene encodes CDR1 DFQATT and CDR2 SNEGSKA (reference sequence).

The rearrangement links TRBV18 to TRBJ1-2; D ambiguous. Trimming took 6 bases from V and 0 from J, leaving 8 bases between them. CDR1 is KGHSH and CDR2 is LQKENI in the germline V gene. This CDR3 has 13 residues. The CDR3 coding sequence is TGTGCCAGCTCGTCGACAACTAACTATGGCTACACCTTC. Its translation: CASSSTTNYGYTF.

The genes are TRBV7-9 and TRBJ1-2; 10 bases are shared with TRBD1. Germline CDR1 reads SEHNR; CDR2 reads FQNEAQ (reference sequence). The CDR3 loop spans 14 amino acids. J lost 7 bases, V lost 5 bases, and 7 bases had no gene match. CDR3 sequence (DNA): TGTGCCAGCAGCCACGCGGGACAGGGGAGTGGCTACACCTTC. Amino acids: CASSHAGQGSGYTF.

The genes are TRBV20-1 and TRBJ1-5; D is uncertain. From germline, CDR1 is DFQATT and CDR2 SNEGSKA (reference sequence). This CDR3 contains 10 residues. The V end was cut by 6 bases, the J end by 7 bases, with 7 bases between. The CDR3 DNA follows: TGCAGTGCCGGGGTGCAGCCCCAGCATTTT. The encoded protein is CSAGVQPQHF.